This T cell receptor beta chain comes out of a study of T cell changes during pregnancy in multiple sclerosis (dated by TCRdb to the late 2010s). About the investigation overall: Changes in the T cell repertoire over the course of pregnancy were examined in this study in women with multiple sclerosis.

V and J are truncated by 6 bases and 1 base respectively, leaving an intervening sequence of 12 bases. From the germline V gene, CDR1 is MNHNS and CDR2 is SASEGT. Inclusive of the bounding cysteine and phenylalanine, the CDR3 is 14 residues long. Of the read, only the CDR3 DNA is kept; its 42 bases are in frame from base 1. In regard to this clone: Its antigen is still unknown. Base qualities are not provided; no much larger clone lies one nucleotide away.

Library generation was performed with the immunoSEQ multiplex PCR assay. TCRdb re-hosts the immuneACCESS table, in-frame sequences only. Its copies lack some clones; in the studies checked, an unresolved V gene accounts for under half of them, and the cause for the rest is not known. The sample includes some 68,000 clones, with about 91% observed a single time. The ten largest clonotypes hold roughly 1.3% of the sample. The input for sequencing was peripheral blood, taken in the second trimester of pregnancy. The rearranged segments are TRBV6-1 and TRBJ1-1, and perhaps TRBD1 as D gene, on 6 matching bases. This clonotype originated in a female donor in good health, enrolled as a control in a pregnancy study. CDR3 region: CASRRGTGNTEAFF. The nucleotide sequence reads TGTGCCAGCAGGAGGGGGACGGGGAACACTGAAGCTTTCTTT.